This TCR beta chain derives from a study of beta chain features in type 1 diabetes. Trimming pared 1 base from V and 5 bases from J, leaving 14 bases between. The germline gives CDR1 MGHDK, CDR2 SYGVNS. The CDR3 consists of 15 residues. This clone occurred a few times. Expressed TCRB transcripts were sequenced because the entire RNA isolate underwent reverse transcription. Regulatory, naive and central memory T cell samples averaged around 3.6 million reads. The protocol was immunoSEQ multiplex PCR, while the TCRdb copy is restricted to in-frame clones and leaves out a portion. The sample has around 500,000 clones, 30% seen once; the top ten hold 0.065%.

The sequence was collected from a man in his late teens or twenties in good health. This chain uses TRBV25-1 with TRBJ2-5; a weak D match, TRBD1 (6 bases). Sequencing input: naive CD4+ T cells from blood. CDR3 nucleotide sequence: TGTGCCAGCAGTGAATCTACAGGGTCGGGTGAGACCCAGTACTTC. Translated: CASSESTGSGETQYF.